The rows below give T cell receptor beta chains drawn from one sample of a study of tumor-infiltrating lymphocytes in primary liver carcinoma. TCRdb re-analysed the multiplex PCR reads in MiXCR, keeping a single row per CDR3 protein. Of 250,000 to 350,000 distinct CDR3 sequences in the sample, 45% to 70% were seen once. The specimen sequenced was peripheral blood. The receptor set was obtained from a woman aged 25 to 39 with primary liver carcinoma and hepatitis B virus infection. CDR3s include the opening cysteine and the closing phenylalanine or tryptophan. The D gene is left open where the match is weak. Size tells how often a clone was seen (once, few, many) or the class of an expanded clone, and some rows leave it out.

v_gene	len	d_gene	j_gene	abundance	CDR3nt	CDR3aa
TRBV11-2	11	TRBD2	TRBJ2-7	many	TGTGCCAGCAGCTTTTCCAGCGGGACCCGCTTC	CASSFSSGTRF
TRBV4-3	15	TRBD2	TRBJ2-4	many	TGCGCCAGCAGCAAGAGTTACCTAGCGGGCCCGATTCAGTACTTC	CASSKSYLAGPIQYF
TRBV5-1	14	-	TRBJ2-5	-	TGCGCCAGCAGCTTGGCGGCAGACCAAGAGACCCAGTACTTC	CASSLAADQETQYF
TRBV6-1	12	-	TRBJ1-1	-	TGTGCCAGCAGGTACATGGGCACTGAAGCTTTCTTT	CASRYMGTEAFF
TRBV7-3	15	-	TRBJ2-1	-	TGTGCCAGCAGCTTATATTCGCAGCCTAAGGGTGAGCAGTTCTTC	CASSLYSQPKGEQFF
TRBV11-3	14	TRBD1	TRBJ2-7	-	TGTGCCAGCTACCCACAGGGGGTTTACTACGAGCAGTACTTC	CASYPQGVYYEQYF
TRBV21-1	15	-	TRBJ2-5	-	TGTGCCAGCAGCATTCTGAGACGGGGCGGGGAGACTCAGTACTTC	CASSILRRGGETQYF
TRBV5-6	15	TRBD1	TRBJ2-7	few	TGTGCCAGCAGCTTGGAACCCGGGACAGCATACGAGCAGTACTTC	CASSLEPGTAYEQYF
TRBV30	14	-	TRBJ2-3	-	TGTGCCTGGAGTGACGGGAGACGGGCAGATACGCAGTATTTT	CAWSDGRRADTQYF
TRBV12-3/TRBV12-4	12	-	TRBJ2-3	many	TGTGCCAGCAGTTATGCGGGGGATACGCAGTATTTT	CASSYAGDTQYF
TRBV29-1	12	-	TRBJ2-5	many	TGCAGCGGTCGGGGAAGCCAAGAGACCCAGTACTTC	CSGRGSQETQYF
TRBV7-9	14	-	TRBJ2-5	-	TGTGCCAGCAGCAAACAGGGGCCGGGGGAGACCGAGTACTTC	CASSKQGPGETEYF
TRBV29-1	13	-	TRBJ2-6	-	TGCAGCGATCGGGGCTCTGGGGCCAACGTCCTGACTTTC	CSDRGSGANVLTF
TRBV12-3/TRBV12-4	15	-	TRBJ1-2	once	TGTGCCAGCACCTCCCGGCGGGAAGCCAACTATGGCTACACCTTC	CASTSRREANYGYTF
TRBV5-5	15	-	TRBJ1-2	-	TGTGCCAGCGGCCGCGGACAGACATCCTTCTATGGCTACACCTTC	CASGRGQTSFYGYTF
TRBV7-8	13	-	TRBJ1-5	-	TGTGCCAGCAGCCTTGGGTACGTTCAGCCCCAGCATTTT	CASSLGYVQPQHF
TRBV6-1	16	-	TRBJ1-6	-	TGTGCCAGCAGTGAACTGGACGGGGGCTATAATTCACCCCTCCACTTT	CASSELDGGYNSPLHF
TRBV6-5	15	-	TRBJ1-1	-	TGTGCCAGCAGTTACGCGTCAGGGCTGAACACTGAAGCTTTCTTT	CASSYASGLNTEAFF
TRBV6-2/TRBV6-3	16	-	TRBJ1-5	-	TGTGCCAGCAGCACCCACCGGGGAGGGGGCAATCAGCCCCAGCATTTT	CASSTHRGGGNQPQHF
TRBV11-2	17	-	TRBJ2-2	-	TGTGCCAGCAGCGAGGGACGGGGGTACTTTGGCACCGGGGAGCTGTTTTTT	CASSEGRGYFGTGELFF
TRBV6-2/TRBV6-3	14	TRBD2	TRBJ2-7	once	TGTGCCAGCAGTCTCAGCGGGAGGGGTGGTGAGCAGTGCTTC	CASSLSGRGGEQCF
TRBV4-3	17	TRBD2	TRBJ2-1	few	TGCGCCAGCAGCCAGGATAGCGGGAGGGCGAGCTACAATGAGCAGTTCTTC	CASSQDSGRASYNEQFF
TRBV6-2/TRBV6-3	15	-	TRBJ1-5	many	TGTGCCAGCAGATTCTTTGGCGCTGTCAATCAGCCCCAGCATTTT	CASRFFGAVNQPQHF
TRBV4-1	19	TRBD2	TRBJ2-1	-	TGCGCCAGCAGCCTCAAAGCCGGGGACACTAGCGGGAGTACTGGTGAGCAGTTCTTC	CASSLKAGDTSGSTGEQFF
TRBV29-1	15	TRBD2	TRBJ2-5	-	TGCAGCGTCTCAAAGGGCGGGAGTAGGTTTGAGGCCCAGTACTTC	CSVSKGGSRFEAQYF
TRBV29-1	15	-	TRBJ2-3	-	TGCAGCGTTATCAGTGTGAGGTGGGCCACAGATACGCAGTATTTT	CSVISVRWATDTQYF
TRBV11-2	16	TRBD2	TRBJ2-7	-	TGTACCAGCAGCACCCAGCGGGAGGGAAGCTCCTACGAGCGGTACTTC	CTSSTQREGSSYERYF
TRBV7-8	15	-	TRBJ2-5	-	TGTGCCAGCAGCCAATCTCAGGCAGTGCAAGAGACCCAGTACTTC	CASSQSQAVQETQYF
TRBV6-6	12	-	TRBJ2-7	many	TGTGCCAGCGGGCCTCGGGACTACGAGCAGTACTTC	CASGPRDYEQYF
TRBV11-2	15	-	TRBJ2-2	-	TGTGCCAGCAGTCTCGCGCCCGCGAACACCGGGGGGCCGTTTTTT	CASSLAPANTGGPFF
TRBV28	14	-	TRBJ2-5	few	TGTGCCAGCAGTGCGCCGGCCCGCAGAGAGACCCAGTACTTC	CASSAPARRETQYF
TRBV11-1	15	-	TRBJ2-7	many	TGTGCCAGCAGCTTAAGGCGGGGCGGGACCTACGAGCAGTACTTC	CASSLRRGGTYEQYF
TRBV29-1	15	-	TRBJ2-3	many	TGCAGCGTTGAAGATCCGGGCAAGAGCACAGATACGCAGTATTTT	CSVEDPGKSTDTQYF
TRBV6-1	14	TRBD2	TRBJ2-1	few	TGTGCCAGCCAACCGGGAGGGTCATACAGGGAGCAGTTCTTC	CASQPGGSYREQFF
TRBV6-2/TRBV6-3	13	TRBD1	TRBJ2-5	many	TGTGCCAGCAGCCGGGACAGACTAGAGACCCAGTACTTC	CASSRDRLETQYF
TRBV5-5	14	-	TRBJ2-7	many	TGTGCCAGCAGCTTGTTTAACAGTCTCTACGAGCAGTACTTC	CASSLFNSLYEQYF
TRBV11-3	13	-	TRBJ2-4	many	TGTGCCAGCAGCGGCTGGGGTCGAAACATTCAGTACTTC	CASSGWGRNIQYF
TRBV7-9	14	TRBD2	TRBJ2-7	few	TGTGCCAGCAGCGAAGGACTAGCGGGCTACGAGCAGTACTTC	CASSEGLAGYEQYF
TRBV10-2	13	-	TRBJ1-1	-	TGCGCCAGCAGTGTGGGGACGAGCACTGAAGCTTTCTTT	CASSVGTSTEAFF
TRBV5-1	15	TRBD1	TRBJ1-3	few	TGCGCCAGCAGCCCGGGACAGGGGGCTGGAAACACCATATATTTT	CASSPGQGAGNTIYF
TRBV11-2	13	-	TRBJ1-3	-	TGTGCCAGCTCGCGTATCTCTAGAAACACCATATATTTT	CASSRISRNTIYF
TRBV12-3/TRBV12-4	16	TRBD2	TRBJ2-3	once	TGTACCAGCAGCCCAACTAGCGGAGGAGGGACAGATACGCAGTATTTT	CTSSPTSGGGTDTQYF
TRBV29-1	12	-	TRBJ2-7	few	TGCAGCGTGACCTCGGGCTCCTACGAGCAGTACTTC	CSVTSGSYEQYF
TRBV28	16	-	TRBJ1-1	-	TGTGCCAGCAGTCGGCCTTTGTCGGGGATGAACACTGAAGCTTTCTTT	CASSRPLSGMNTEAFF
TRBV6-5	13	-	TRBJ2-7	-	TGTGCCAGCTCCCCGCAGGGGCGACGGGAGCAGTACTTC	CASSPQGRREQYF
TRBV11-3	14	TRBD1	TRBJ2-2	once	TGTGCCAGCAGCCTACGGACAGGGAACGGGGAGCTGTTCTTT	CASSLRTGNGELFF
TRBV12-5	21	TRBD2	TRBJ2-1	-	TGTGCTAGTGGTTTCCACCCCCGAGCGACTAGCGGGAGGCCCCCCGGTAATGAGCAGTTCTTC	CASGFHPRATSGRPPGNEQFF
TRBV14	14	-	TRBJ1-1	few	TGTGCCAGCAGCCGACAGCGAACTAACACTGAAGCTTTCTTT	CASSRQRTNTEAFF
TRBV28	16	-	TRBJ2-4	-	TGTGCCAGCAGTTTAAACAGGGGACTAGCCAAAAACATTCAGTACTTC	CASSLNRGLAKNIQYF
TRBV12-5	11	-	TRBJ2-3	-	TGTACTGGTGGCCCCGGAGATACGCAGTATTTT	CTGGPGDTQYF
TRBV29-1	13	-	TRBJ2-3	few	TGCAGCGTTGAAGATCTTAGGGGCGGGGCTCAGTATTTT	CSVEDLRGGAQYF
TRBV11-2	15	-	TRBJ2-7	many	TGTGCCAGCAGCTTAGGGCGTGAGATCTCCTACGAGCAGTACTTC	CASSLGREISYEQYF
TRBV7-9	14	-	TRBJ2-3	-	TGTGCCAGCAGCTTTTCGATACGGGCAGATACGCAGTATTTT	CASSFSIRADTQYF
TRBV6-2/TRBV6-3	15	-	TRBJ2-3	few	TGTGCCAGCAGGGGATATAGAAAAGCCACAGATACGCAGTATTTT	CASRGYRKATDTQYF